These 11 T cell receptor beta chains were all obtained from the same sample, sequenced in a study of cytomegalovirus exposure and HLA in healthy donors. The PCR had 60 Vbeta and 13 Jbeta primers. The assay was immunoSEQ multiplex PCR, and TCRdb's table has in-frame clones only and misses some. The sample includes some 99,000 clones, 76% of them seen just once. Material: PBMCs. All receptors derive from a man between 35 and 55 years old in good health and CMV-seronegative.

This clone has just one count. The chain uses TRBV2 and TRBJ2-1; 7 bases fit TRBD2. This CDR3 contains 13 residues. Germline-derived CDR1 and CDR2 are SNHLY and FYNNEI. The V gene end was trimmed by 8 bases and the J gene end by 3 bases; junction bases not matched to a gene: 4. CDR3 bases: TGTGCCAGCGCGGGGGATATCTACAATGAGCAGTTCTTC. This gives the protein CASAGDIYNEQFF.

This sequence joins TRBV19 and TRBJ2-1; weak D call: TRBD2 (5 bases). The CDR3 length is 16 residues. Trimming removed 2 bases at V and 2 bases at J, with 13 bases between. Germline V CDR1 and CDR2: LNHDA, SQIVND (reference sequence). The CDR3 DNA follows: TGTGCCAGTAGTATAAACCCCGGGGTCCCCTACAATGAGCAGTTCTTC. Residues: CASSINPGVPYNEQFF.

The gene calls are TRBV7-9 and TRBJ1-4; 9 nucleotides align to TRBD1. This CDR3 contains 14 residues. V was pared by 5 bases and J by 6 bases, with 4 bases of the junction left unmatched. CDR1 and CDR2 (germline): SEHNR, FQNEAQ (reference sequence). The CDR3 DNA follows: TGTGCCAGCAGCAAGACAGGGGGGGATGAAAAACTGTTTTTT. Translation gives CASSKTGGDEKLFF.

The V call is TRBV5-4, the J call TRBJ1-2; 7 bases match TRBD1. This CDR3 is built from 13 residues. CDR1 and CDR2 from the germline V gene are SGHNT and YYREEE (reference sequence). V trimming: 1 base; J trimming: 4 bases; junction bases outside the gene matches: 1. The CDR3 DNA is TGTGCCAGCAGCTTGAGACAGGGCTATGGCTACACCTTC. Amino acid sequence: CASSLRQGYGYTF.

V is TRBV18 and J is TRBJ1-1, with 8 bases that match TRBD1. The CDR3 loop spans 14 amino acids. V gave up 4 bases and J gave up 4 bases; unmatched junction bases: 5. Germline values: CDR1 KGHSH, CDR2 LQKENI. CDR3 DNA sequence: TGTGCCAGCTCACTACAGGGGGTTGGCACTGAAGCTTTCTTT. This translates into CASSLQGVGTEAFF.

The J gene is TRBJ2-7, the V gene TRBV30, with 7 bases fitting TRBD2. Germline trimming cut 6 bases from V and 6 bases from J; bases unmatched to any gene: 14. Looked up from germline, CDR1 is GTSNPN and CDR2 is SVGIG (reference sequence). This CDR3 is 14 amino acids long. CDR3: CACSPGLSSREQYF. CDR3 nucleotide sequence: TGTGCCTGTTCTCCGGGACTATCGTCTCGCGAGCAGTACTTC.

The chain is built from TRBV6-1 and TRBJ1-4; the D is unclear. The V gene's germline CDR1 is MNHNS and CDR2 SASEGT. The V gene lost 8 bases and the J gene lost 1 base, with 11 bases spanning the gap. The CDR3 contains 14 residues. The CDR3 bases are TGTGCCAGCGGCTCGTCAGGAACTAATGAAAAACTGTTTTTT. Amino acid sequence: CASGSSGTNEKLFF.

In nucleotides, the CDR3 is TGTGCCTGGAGTGTATCAAGAGGTGAGAGCGAGCAGTACTTC. It yields the protein CAWSVSRGESEQYF. V gene TRBV30 combines with J gene TRBJ2-7; D is undetermined. CDR3 length: 14 residues. CDR1 GTSNPN and CDR2 SVGIG come from the germline V gene (reference sequence). Trimming stripped 0 bases from V and 6 bases from J, with 15 bases between.

This rearrangement joins TRBV28 to TRBJ1-5, with TRBD1 identical over 9 bases. The trim removed 6 bases at V and 6 bases at J, leaving 6 bases unmatched. This CDR3 spans 14 amino acids. In germline, CDR1 is MDHEN, CDR2 SYDVKM. CDR3 bases: TGTGCCAGCAGCTCGGGACAGGGAATTCAGCCCCAGCATTTT. Protein sequence: CASSSGQGIQPQHF.

This clone was recorded a few times. J is TRBJ1-4 and V is TRBV4-3; 7 bases are a match to TRBD1. The CDR3 sequence is 14 residues long. The J segment lost 8 bases and the V segment lost 3 bases, leaving 6 bases of the junction unmatched. In germline, CDR1 is LGHNA, CDR2 YSLEER. CDR3 nucleotides: TGCGCCAGCAGCCATGGGACAGAAGAAGAAAAACTGTTTTTT. It yields the protein CASSHGTEEEKLFF.

The V call is TRBV5-1, the J call TRBJ2-1, with D possibly being TRBD2 (5 bases). The CDR3 consists of 13 residues. Per germline, CDR1 SGHRS and CDR2 YFSETQ. The V gene lost 0 bases and the J gene lost 7 bases, with 8 bases spanning the gap. The CDR3 loop reads CASSLAWENEQFF. The CDR3 DNA is TGCGCCAGCAGCTTGGCGTGGGAGAATGAGCAGTTCTTC.